This TCR beta chain comes out of a study of ipilimumab plus nivolumab after autologous stem cell transplantation. Across the study: Patients received a median of about five ipilimumab and roughly 8 nivolumab doses.

Clones were read by immunoSEQ multiplex PCR, and TCRdb kept only the in-frame ones, dropping some. The repertoire holds around 20,000 clones, with about 80% as singletons. Ipilimumab, 1 mg/kg, started 14 to 28 days after autologous transplant. Through week 26, nivolumab 3 mg/kg IV was given weeks 1, 4, 7, 10, then biweekly. Points on this clone: The antigen is unknown.

CDR3 length: 15 residues. From germline, CDR1 is MNHEY and CDR2 SVGAGI. V lost 0 bases and J lost 2, with 9 bases in between. Findings and limits, study-wide: Per the authors, repertoire, Treg and microbiota data justify further study.

Sequenced material: PBMCs, taken in a trial of ipilimumab plus nivolumab as post-transplant consolidation. The gene calls are TRBV6-5 and TRBJ2-3; D unresolved. The sequence was collected from a male donor with diffuse large B-cell lymphoma. CDR3 DNA sequence: TGTGCCAGCAGTTACTCCATCACGGACACAGATACGCAGTATTTT. It translates to CASSYSITDTDTQYF.